The 21 T cell receptor beta chains given below trace back to one sample, sequenced in a study of patients and donors after allogeneic stem cell transplantation. TCRdb re-called the RT-PCR reads with MiXCR, one entry per CDR3 protein. This sample has some 40,000 distinct CDR3 sequences; about 30% occur once, and the top ten carry about two thirds. Sequencing was carried out using blood, either unsorted or a sorted T cell fraction (not recorded which). All receptors come from a human donor who was either an allogeneic HSCT recipient or a stem cell or donor lymphocyte infusion donor (not recorded which). It is not recorded whose cells these are; they may come from a transplant donor.

This clonotype was found a few times. V usage is TRBV6-6 and J usage is TRBJ1-6; D is possibly TRBD1 (6 bases). Looked up from germline, CDR1 is MNHNY and CDR2 is SVGAGI (reference sequence). This CDR3 contains 18 residues. V gave up 5 bases and J gave up 11 bases, with 28 bases separating them. The CDR3 bases are TGTGCCAGCAGTCCCCTCCCCGGGACAACCGACTACATTCCACCCCTCCACTTT. This gives the protein CASSPLPGTTDYIPPLHF.

The table lists this clonotype with a few counts. The chain combines TRBV20-1 with TRBJ1-5, with D possibly being TRBD1 (5 bases). This CDR3 has 16 amino acids. V dropped 2 bases and J dropped 3 bases, with 17 bases sitting between them. The germline V gene encodes CDR1 DFQATT and CDR2 SNEGSKA (reference sequence). CDR3 amino acids: CSARIRDRDYNQPQHF. CDR3 DNA sequence: TGCAGTGCTAGAATTCGGGACCGAGACTACAATCAGCCCCAGCATTTT.

This clonotype was counted at least ten times. The rearrangement joins TRBV7-2 to TRBJ1-3; D unresolved. CDR3 size: 16 residues. The germline CDR1 and CDR2 sequences are SGHTA and FQGNSA. Trimming removed 1 base at V and 0 bases at J, with 10 bases between. CDR3 bases: TGTGCCAGCAGCTTAGAAGGCACTTACTCTGGAAACACCATATATTTT. Translation: CASSLEGTYSGNTIYF.

The V gene is TRBV5-1, the J gene TRBJ2-3, with 7 positions matching TRBD2. The germline CDR1 and CDR2 sequences are SGHRS and YFSETQ. V was clipped by 2 bases and J by 4 bases; unmatched bases: 7. The CDR3 runs to 15 residues. The CDR3 protein is CASSFTGGRADTQYF. Here the CDR3 DNA reads TGCGCCAGCAGCTTCACGGGAGGACGGGCAGATACGCAGTATTTT. The complete variable domain, with remaining parts taken from reference TRBV5-1 and TRBJ2-3, reads KAGVTQTPRYLIKTRGQQVTLSCSPISGHRSVSWYQQTPGQGLQFLFEYFSETQRNKGNFPGRFSGRQFSNSRSEMNVSTLELGDSALYLCASSFTGGRADTQYFGPGTRLTVL.

The J gene is TRBJ1-2, the V gene TRBV20-1; D remains unclear. The CDR3 totals 11 residues. The germline CDR1 and CDR2 sequences are DFQATT and SNEGSKA (reference sequence). This CDR3 reads CVAGGSYGYTF. DNA for the CDR3: TGCGTGGCGGGAGGATCCTATGGCTACACCTTC.

This clonotype was seen only a few times. The chain carries TRBV20-1 and TRBJ2-2; 7 positions agree with TRBD2. Unmatched junction bases numbered 15, after V lost 6 bases and J lost 8 bases. This CDR3 is built from 15 residues. Germline CDR1 reads DFQATT; CDR2 reads SNEGSKA (reference sequence). The CDR3, as DNA: TGCAGTGCCCGTAGGCTAGCGGTTACCTTTGGGGAGCTGTTTTTT. This gives the protein CSARRLAVTFGELFF.

This clonotype was found a few times. The chain has TRBV27 and TRBJ1-2; possibly TRBD1 for D (6 bases). The CDR3 runs 13 residues. Trimming left V 6 bases short and J 2 bases short, with 10 bases between. Germline-derived CDR1 and CDR2 are MNHEY and SMNVEV (reference sequence). The CDR3 nucleotides are TGTGCCAGCAGGGGGGACATCAACTATGGCTACACCTTC. This sequence encodes CASRGDINYGYTF.

The rearrangement joins TRBV29-1 to TRBJ2-3; D is unclear. In germline, CDR1 is SQVTM, CDR2 ANQGSEA. V was cut by 4 bases and J by 0 bases, with 5 bases left in between. The CDR3 sequence is 12 residues long. The CDR3 DNA sequence: TGCAGCGTTGTCCCTAGCACAGATACGCAGTATTTT. This sequence encodes CSVVPSTDTQYF.

The gene calls are TRBV9 and TRBJ2-3, with TRBD2 matching over 8 bases. Per germline, CDR1 SGDLS and CDR2 YYNGEE. The V segment lost 4 bases and the J segment 8 bases; nucleotides outside the gene matches: 15. The CDR3 is 16 amino acids. CDR3 nucleotide sequence: TGTGCCAGCAGCACCCAGATAGCGGGAAGTTTGTTTACGCAGTATTTT. Translating gives CASSTQIAGSLFTQYF.

This chain's CDR3 is CASSSGTEGFNQPQHF. The CDR3 coding sequence is TGTGCCAGCAGTTCCGGGACGGAGGGGTTCAATCAGCCCCAGCATTTT. The rearrangement uses TRBV28 and TRBJ1-5; possible D gene TRBD1, 5 bases. CDR1 is MDHEN, CDR2 SYDVKM, per germline. V lost 4 bases, J lost 3 bases, and 16 bases lay in between. The CDR3 extends over 16 amino acids.

This clonotype was recorded many times. DNA for the CDR3: TGTGCCAGCAGCTTAGATTCCGGGGAACAGCATTTT. It codes for CASSLDSGEQHF. This chain links TRBV7-9 with TRBJ1-5; D gene unclear. The CDR3 is made up of 12 amino acids. The germline gives CDR1 SEHNR, CDR2 FQNEAQ (reference sequence). Trimming cost V 1 base and J 13 bases, with 11 bases left between them.

This clonotype was counted only a few times. The genes are TRBV12-3 or TRBV12-4 and TRBJ2-7; D possibly corresponds to TRBD2 (5 bases). The CDR3 is 12 amino acids. Trimming took 5 bases from V and 2 from J, leaving 7 bases between them. The CDR3 loop reads CASSHGAYEQYF. The CDR3 nucleotides are TGTGCCAGCAGTCACGGGGCCTACGAGCAGTACTTC.

The sample holds a few counts of this clonotype. The chain recombines TRBV20-1 with TRBJ1-3, with D unclear. V was trimmed by 6 bases and J by 3 bases, leaving 12 bases between them. Germline V gene data show CDR1 as DFQATT and CDR2 as SNEGSKA (reference sequence). The CDR3 contains 13 residues. The CDR3 region has the DNA TGCAGTGCGCAAACGGGCATTGGAAACACCATATATTTT. It yields the protein CSAQTGIGNTIYF.

The CDR3 bases are TGTGCCAGCAGTTTGCCCTCTAGGCCAGATACGCAGTATTTT. This gives the protein CASSLPSRPDTQYF. The chain employs TRBV28 and TRBJ2-3, with D unclear. CDR1 is MDHEN and CDR2 is SYDVKM in the germline V gene. V gave up 3 bases and J gave up 4 bases, with 11 bases separating them. The CDR3 length is 14 residues.

V gene TRBV21-1 combines with J gene TRBJ2-7; no check of the table's D call, TRBD2, against the DNA was made. TRBV21-1 is a documented pseudogene. CDR3 length: 15 residues. CDR3 nucleotide sequence: TGTGCCAGCAGCAAAGGGGAGCGGGACTCCTACGAGCAGTACTTC. Residues: CASSKGERDSYEQYF.

This rearrangement joins TRBV7-9 to TRBJ2-2; D gene ambiguous. The CDR3 loop spans 14 amino acids. Looked up from germline, CDR1 is SEHNR and CDR2 is FQNEAQ (reference sequence). The ends were cut back, 4 bases at V and 2 bases at J, with 8 bases in the middle. In nucleotides, the CDR3 is TGTGCCAGCAGCTCACTTGGAAACACCGGGGAGCTGTTTTTT. Translating gives CASSSLGNTGELFF.

The V call is TRBV4-2, the J call TRBJ1-2; 9 nucleotides line up with TRBD1. Germline-derived CDR1 and CDR2 are LGHNA and YNFKEQ. The ends lost 5 bases at V and 3 bases at J; junction bases unmatched: 1. The CDR3 consists of 13 residues. The CDR3 DNA reads TGTGCCAGCAGCGGGGACAGGGACTATGGCTACACCTTC. It yields the protein CASSGDRDYGYTF.

In its sample, this clonotype was seen many times. CDR3 sequence reads: CASSLAGLIGYTF. CDR3 bases: TGTGCCAGCAGCTTAGCGGGGCTTATTGGCTACACCTTC. The J gene is TRBJ1-2, the V gene TRBV7-8; D possibly corresponds to TRBD1 (5 bases). Per germline, CDR1 SGHVS and CDR2 FQNEAQ. Trimming took 0 bases from V and 7 from J, leaving 9 bases between them. CDR3 length: 13 residues. Based on the CDR3 plus reference TRBV7-8 and TRBJ1-2, the full variable domain is GAGVSQSPRYKVAKRGQDVALRCDPISGHVSLFWYQQALGQGPEFLTYFQNEAQLDKSGLPSDRFFAERPEGSVSTLKIQRTQQEDSAVYLCASSLAGLIGYTFGSGTRLTVV.

CDR3 nucleotide sequence: TGTGCCAGCAGCCCCCCCGGGACAGTAAAGAACATTCAGTACTTC. This gives the protein CASSPPGTVKNIQYF. The rearrangement uses TRBV14 and TRBJ2-4; 7 bases are shared with TRBD1. Germline values: CDR1 SGHDN, CDR2 FVKESK. The CDR3 spans 15 residues. V was clipped by 4 bases and J by 7 bases; unmatched bases: 10.

This clonotype turned up a few times. The chain links TRBV28 to TRBJ2-3, with TRBD2 matching over 11 bases. Germline trimming cut 7 bases from V and 4 bases from J; bases unmatched to any gene: 7. The V gene's germline CDR1 is MDHEN and CDR2 SYDVKM. This CDR3 is built from 15 residues. The CDR3 coding sequence is TGTGCCAGCACGACTAGCGGGAAATTTTCAGATACGCAGTATTTT. Protein: CASTTSGKFSDTQYF.

This clonotype turned up a few times. This chain uses TRBV5-1 with TRBJ2-7, with 12 positions matching TRBD2. There are 17 residues in the CDR3. CDR1 and CDR2 (germline): SGHRS, YFSETQ. V was clipped by 5 bases and J by 0 bases; unmatched bases: 9. Written as DNA, the CDR3 is TGCGCCAGCAGTTCGGGACTAGCGGGCCTAAGCTCCTACGAGCAGTACTTC. It yields the protein CASSSGLAGLSSYEQYF.